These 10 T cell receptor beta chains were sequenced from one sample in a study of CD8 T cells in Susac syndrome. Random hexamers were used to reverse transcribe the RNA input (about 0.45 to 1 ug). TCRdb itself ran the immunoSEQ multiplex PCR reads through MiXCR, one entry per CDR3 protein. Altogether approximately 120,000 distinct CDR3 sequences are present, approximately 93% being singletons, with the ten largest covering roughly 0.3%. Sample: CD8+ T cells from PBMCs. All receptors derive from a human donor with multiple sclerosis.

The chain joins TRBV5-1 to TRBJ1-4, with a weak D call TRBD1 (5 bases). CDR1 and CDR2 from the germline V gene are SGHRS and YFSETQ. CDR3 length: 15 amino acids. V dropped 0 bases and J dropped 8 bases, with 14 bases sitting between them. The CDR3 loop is CASSLEGRVYEKLFF. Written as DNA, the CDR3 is TGCGCCAGCAGCTTGGAGGGGAGAGTTTACGAAAAACTGTTTTTT.

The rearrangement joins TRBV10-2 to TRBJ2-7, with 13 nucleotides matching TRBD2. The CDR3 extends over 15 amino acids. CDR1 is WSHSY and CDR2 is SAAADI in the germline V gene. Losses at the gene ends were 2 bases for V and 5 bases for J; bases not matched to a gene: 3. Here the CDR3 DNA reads TGCGCCAGCAGTGAGACTAGCGGGGGGGCTGACGAGCAGTACTTC. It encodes CASSETSGGADEQYF.

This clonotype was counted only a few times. The CDR3 coding sequence is TGTGCCAGCAGCTTAGGGCTAGCGGACTACAATGAGCAGTTCTTC. This encodes CASSLGLADYNEQFF. This rearrangement joins TRBV13 to TRBJ2-1, with 7 bases matching TRBD2. V dropped 0 bases and J dropped 3; count of bases not matched to a gene: 2. Germline V gives CDR1 PRHDT, CDR2 FYEKMQ (reference sequence). This CDR3 is built from 15 residues.

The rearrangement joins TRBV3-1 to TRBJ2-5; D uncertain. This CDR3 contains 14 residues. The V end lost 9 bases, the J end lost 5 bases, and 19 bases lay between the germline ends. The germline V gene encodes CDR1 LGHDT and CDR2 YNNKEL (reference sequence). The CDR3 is CASKLGGRRETQYF. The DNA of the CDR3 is TGTGCCAGTAAATTAGGCGGCCGCCGGGAGACCCAGTACTTC.

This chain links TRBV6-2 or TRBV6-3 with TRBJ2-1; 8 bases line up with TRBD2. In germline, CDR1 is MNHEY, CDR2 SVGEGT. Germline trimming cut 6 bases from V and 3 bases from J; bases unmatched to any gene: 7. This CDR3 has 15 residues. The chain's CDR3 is CASRPTSGNYNEQFF. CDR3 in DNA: TGTGCCAGCAGACCTACTAGCGGAAACTACAATGAGCAGTTCTTC.

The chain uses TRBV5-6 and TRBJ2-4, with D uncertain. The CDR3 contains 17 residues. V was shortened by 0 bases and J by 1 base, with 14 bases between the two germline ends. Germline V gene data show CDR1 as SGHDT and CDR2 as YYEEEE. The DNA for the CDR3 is TGTGCCAGCAGCTTGGCCATTGGTAGTATGGCCAAAAACATTCAGTACTTC. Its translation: CASSLAIGSMAKNIQYF.

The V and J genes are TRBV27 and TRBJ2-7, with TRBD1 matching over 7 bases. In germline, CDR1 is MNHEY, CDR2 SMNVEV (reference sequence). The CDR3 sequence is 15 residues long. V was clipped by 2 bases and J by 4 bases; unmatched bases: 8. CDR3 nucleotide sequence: TGTGCCAGCAGTTTACACCCCGGGACAGCGTACGAGCAGTACGTC. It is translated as CASSLHPGTAYEQYV.

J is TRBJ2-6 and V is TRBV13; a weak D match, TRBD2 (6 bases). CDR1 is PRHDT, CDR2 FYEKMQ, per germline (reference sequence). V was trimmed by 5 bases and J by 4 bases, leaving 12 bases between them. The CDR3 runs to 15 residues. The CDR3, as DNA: TGTGCCAGCAGCGCGCAGGGAGGCGGGGCCAACGTCCTGACTTTC. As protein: CASSAQGGGANVLTF.

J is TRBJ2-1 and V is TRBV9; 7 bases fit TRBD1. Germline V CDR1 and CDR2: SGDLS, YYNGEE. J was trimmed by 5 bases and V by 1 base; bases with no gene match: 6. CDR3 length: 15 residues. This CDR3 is CASSVRDRLNNEQFF. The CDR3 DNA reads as TGTGCCAGCAGCGTACGGGACAGACTCAACAATGAGCAGTTCTTC.

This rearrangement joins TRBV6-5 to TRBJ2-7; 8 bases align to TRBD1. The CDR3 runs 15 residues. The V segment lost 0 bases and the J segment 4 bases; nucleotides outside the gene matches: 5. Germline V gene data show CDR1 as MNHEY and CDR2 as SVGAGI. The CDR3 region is CASSYSRTGRYEQYF. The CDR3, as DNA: TGTGCCAGCAGTTACTCGCGGACAGGGAGATACGAGCAGTACTTC.